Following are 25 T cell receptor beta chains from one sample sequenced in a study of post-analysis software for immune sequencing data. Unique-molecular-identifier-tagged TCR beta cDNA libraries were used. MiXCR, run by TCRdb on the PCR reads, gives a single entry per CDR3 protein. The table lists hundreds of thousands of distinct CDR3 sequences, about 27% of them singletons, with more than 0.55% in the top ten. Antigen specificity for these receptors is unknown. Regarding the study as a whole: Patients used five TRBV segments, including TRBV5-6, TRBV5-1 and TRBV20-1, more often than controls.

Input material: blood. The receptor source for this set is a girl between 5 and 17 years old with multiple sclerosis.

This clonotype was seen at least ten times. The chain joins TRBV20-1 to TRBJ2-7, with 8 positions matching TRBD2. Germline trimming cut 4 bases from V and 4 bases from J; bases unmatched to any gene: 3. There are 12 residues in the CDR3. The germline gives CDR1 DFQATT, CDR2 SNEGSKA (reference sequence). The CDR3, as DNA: TGCAGTGCTACCAGCGGGAGATACGAGCAGTACTTC. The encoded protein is CSATSGRYEQYF.

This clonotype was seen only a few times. The CDR3 loop reads CARRLAGASLAETQYF. The CDR3 DNA reads as TGTGCCCGACGACTAGCGGGGGCCTCCCTCGCTGAGACCCAGTACTTC. The chain employs TRBV2 and TRBJ2-5; TRBD2 matches at 12 bases. The CDR3 covers 16 residues. V lost 11 bases and J lost 5; bases outside the gene matches: 15. The germline V gene has CDR1 SNHLY and CDR2 FYNNEI.

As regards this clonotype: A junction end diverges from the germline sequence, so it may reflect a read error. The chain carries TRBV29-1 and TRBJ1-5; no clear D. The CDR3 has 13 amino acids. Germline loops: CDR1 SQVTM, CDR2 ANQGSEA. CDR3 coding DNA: TGTAGCGTTGGGGTTAATAGCAATCAGCCCCAGCATTTT. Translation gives CSVGVNSNQPQHF.

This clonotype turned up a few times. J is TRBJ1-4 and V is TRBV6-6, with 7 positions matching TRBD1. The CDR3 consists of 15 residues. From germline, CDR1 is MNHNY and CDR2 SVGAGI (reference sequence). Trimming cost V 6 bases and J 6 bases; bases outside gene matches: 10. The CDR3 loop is CASRDRGGGYEKLFF. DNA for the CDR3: TGTGCCAGCAGGGACCGGGGAGGGGGCTATGAAAAACTGTTTTTT.

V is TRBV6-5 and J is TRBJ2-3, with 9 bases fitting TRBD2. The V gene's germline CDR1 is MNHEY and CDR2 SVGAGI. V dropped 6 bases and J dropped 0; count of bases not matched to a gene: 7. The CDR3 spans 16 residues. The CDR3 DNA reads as TGTGCCAGCAGGAAAGGACTAGCGATCAGCACAGATACGCAGTATTTT. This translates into CASRKGLAISTDTQYF.

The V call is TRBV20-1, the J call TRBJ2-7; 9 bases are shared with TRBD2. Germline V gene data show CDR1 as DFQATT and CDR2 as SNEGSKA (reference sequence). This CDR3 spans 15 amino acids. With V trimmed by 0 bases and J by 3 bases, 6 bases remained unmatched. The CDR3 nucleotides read TGCAGTGCTAGAGATGGCGGGAGGGGTTACTACGAGCAGTACTTC. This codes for CSARDGGRGYYEQYF.

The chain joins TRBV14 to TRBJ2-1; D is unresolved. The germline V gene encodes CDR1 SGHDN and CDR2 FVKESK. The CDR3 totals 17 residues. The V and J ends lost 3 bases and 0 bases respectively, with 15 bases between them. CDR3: CASSHPGDPRSYNEQFF. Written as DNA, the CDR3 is TGTGCCAGCAGCCACCCTGGTGACCCCCGCTCCTACAATGAGCAGTTCTTC.

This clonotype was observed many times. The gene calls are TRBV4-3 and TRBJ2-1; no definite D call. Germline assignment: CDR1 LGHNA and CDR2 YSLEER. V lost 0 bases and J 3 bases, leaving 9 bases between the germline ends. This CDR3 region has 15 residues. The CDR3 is CASSQDYGSYNEQFF. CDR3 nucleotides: TGCGCCAGCAGCCAAGATTACGGCAGCTACAATGAGCAGTTCTTC.

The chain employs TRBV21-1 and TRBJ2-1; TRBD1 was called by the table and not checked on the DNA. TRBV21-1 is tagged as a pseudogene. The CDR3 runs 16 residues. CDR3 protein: CASSKGRGKVYNEQFF. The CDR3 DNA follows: TGTGCCAGCAGCAAAGGTCGCGGGAAGGTATACAATGAGCAGTTCTTC.

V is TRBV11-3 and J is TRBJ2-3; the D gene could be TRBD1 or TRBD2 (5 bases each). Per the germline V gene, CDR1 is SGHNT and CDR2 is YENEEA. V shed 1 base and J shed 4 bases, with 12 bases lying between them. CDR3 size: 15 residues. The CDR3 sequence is CASSLGSSGPDTQYF. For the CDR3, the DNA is TGTGCCAGCAGCTTAGGATCCTCGGGGCCAGATACGCAGTATTTT.

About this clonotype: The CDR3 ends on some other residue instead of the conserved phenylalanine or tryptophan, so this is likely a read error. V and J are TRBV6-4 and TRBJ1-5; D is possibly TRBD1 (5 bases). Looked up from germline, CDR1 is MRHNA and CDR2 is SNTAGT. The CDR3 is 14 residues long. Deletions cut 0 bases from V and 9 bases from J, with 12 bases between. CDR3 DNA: TGTGCCAGCAGTGACTCGACAGCTGTTGGGCCCCAGCATGTT. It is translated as CASSDSTAVGPQHV.

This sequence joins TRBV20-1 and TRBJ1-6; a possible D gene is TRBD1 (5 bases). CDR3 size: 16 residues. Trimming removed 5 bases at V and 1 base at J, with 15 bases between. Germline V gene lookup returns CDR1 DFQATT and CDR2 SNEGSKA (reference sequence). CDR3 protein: CSAGPTGGSYNSPLHF. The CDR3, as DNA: TGCAGTGCTGGACCCACCGGGGGGTCCTATAATTCACCCCTCCACTTT.

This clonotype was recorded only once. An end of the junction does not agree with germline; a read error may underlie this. The CDR3: CSVRGVGNQLQHF. DNA for the CDR3: TGCAGCGTAAGAGGGGTCGGCAATCAGCTCCAGCATTTT. The V and J genes are TRBV29-1 and TRBJ1-5, with D maybe TRBD1 (5 bases). Germline lookup yields CDR1 SQVTM and CDR2 ANQGSEA. This CDR3 has 13 residues.

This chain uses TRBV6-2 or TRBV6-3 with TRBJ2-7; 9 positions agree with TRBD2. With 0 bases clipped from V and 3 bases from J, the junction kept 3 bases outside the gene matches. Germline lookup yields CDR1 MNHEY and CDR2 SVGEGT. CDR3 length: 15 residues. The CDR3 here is CASSYSGSGSYEQYF. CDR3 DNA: TGTGCCAGCAGTTACTCGGGTAGCGGGAGCTACGAGCAGTACTTC.

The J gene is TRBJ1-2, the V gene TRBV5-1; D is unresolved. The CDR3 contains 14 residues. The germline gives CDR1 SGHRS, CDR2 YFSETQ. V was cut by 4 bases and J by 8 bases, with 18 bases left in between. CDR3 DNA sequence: TGCGCCAGCAGCCCGCGGGAGGGAGCTATAGGCTACACCTTC. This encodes CASSPREGAIGYTF.

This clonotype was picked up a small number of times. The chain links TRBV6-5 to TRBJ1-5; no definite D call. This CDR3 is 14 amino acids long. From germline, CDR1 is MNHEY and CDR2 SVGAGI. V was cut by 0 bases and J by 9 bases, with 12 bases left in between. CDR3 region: CASSYSGGPGPQHF. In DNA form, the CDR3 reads TGTGCCAGCAGTTACTCGGGCGGCCCAGGGCCCCAGCATTTT.

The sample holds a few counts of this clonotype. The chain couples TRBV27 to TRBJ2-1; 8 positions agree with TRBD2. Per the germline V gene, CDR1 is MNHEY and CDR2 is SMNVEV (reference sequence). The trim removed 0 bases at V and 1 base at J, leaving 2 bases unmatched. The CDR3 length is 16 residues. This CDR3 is CASSLSPSGSYNEQFF. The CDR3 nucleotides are TGTGCCAGCAGTTTATCGCCTAGCGGGTCCTACAATGAGCAGTTCTTC.

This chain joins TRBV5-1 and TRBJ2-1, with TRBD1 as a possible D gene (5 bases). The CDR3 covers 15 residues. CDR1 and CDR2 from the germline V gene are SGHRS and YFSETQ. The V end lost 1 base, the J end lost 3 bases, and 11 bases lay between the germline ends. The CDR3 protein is CASSLSQGYYNEQFF. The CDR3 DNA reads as TGCGCCAGCAGCTTGTCCCAGGGATACTACAATGAGCAGTTCTTC.

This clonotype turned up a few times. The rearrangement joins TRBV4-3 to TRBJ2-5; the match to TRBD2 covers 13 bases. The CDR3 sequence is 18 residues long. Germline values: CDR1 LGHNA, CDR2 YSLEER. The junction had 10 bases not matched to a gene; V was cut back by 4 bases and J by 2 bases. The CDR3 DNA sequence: TGCGCCAGCAGCCCATTTTGGGGACTAGCGGGGAGGCAAGAGACCCAGTACTTC. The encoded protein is CASSPFWGLAGRQETQYF.

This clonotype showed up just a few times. The CDR3 loop is CSAGGAFNEKLFF. The DNA for the CDR3 is TGCAGTGCCGGGGGGGCCTTTAATGAAAAACTGTTTTTT. The chain has TRBV20-1 and TRBJ1-4, with D possibly being TRBD1 (6 bases). Germline CDR1 and CDR2: DFQATT and SNEGSKA (reference sequence). The CDR3 is 13 residues long. V was shortened by 6 bases and J by 4 bases, with 12 bases between the two germline ends.

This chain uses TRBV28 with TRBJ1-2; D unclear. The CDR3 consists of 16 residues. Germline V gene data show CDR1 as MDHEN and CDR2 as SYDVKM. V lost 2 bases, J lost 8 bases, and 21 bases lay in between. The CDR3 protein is CASSLIFGFSGRGYTF. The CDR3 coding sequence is TGTGCCAGCAGTTTAATCTTCGGCTTCTCTGGGAGGGGCTACACCTTC.

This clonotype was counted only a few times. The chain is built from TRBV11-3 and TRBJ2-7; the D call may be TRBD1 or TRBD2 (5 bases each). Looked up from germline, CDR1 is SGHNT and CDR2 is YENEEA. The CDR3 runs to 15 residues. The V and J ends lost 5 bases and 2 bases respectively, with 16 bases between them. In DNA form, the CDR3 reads TGTGCCAGCAGCCAGGACGGGGTAGGGGCCTACGAGCAGTACTTC. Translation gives CASSQDGVGAYEQYF.

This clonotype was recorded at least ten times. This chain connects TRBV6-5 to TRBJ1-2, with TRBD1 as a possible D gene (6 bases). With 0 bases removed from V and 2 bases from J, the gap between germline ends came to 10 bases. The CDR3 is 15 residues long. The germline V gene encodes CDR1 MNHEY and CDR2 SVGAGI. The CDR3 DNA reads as TGTGCCAGCAGTTACTCTCAGGGGTCGAACTATGGCTACACCTTC. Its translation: CASSYSQGSNYGYTF.

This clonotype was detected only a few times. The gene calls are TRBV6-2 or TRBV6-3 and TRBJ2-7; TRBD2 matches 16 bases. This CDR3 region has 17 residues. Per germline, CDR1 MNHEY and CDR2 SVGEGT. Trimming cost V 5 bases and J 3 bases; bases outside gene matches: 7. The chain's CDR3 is CASSGTSGRAVSYEQYF. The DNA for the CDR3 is TGTGCCAGCAGTGGGACTAGCGGGAGGGCCGTAAGCTACGAGCAGTACTTC.

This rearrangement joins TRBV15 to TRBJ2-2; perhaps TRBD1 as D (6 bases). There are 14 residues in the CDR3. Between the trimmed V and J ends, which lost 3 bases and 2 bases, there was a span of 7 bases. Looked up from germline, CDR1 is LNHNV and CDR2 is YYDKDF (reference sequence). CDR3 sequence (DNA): TGTGCCACCAGCAGGGACAGAAACACCGGGGAGCTGTTTTTT. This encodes CATSRDRNTGELFF.